This is a list of T cell receptor beta chains from one sample in a study of T cell repertoires in cytomegalovirus infection. TCRdb reprocessed the reads via MiXCR and lists one record per CDR3 protein. Of around 740,000 distinct CDR3 sequences listed, 35% to 40% are singletons. The specimen sequenced was PBMCs. The source is a human donor in good health (CMV status not recorded). Some clones in this sample may be carry-over from other donors' samples. CDR3s include the opening cysteine and the closing phenylalanine or tryptophan. The D gene is left open where the match is weak. Size is omitted from some rows. Given values are once, few, many or a class for expanded clones.

. | TRBJ2-7 | few | TRBV11-1 | TGTGCCAGCAGCTTAGGGGGTCGGAGGTCCTACGAGCAGTACTTC | CASSLGGRRSYEQYF
. | TRBJ2-7 | . | TRBV7-1 | TGTGCCAGCAGCCCCCTCGAAACAGGGAACGAGCAGTACTTC | CASSPLETGNEQYF
. | TRBJ2-7 | . | TRBV2 | TGTGCCAGCAGTGAAATCGGAGAGTCCCTTTACGAGCAGTACTTC | CASSEIGESLYEQYF
TRBD1 | TRBJ1-1 | few | TRBV12-3/TRBV12-4 | TGTGCCAGCAGTCCTCGGACAGGGAGAGTAACTGAAGCTTTCTTT | CASSPRTGRVTEAFF
. | TRBJ1-1 | . | TRBV7-8 | TGTGCCAGCAGCTCACTAGGATGGGACACTGAAGCTTTCTTT | CASSSLGWDTEAFF
TRBD2 | TRBJ2-5 | . | TRBV4-1 | TGCGCCAGCAGCCATCCGACTAGCGGGGGACAAGAGACCCAGTACTTC | CASSHPTSGGQETQYF
. | TRBJ1-5 | few | TRBV4-1 | TGCGCCAGCACCTTGGACGGAGATAGCAATCAGCCCCAGCATTTT | CASTLDGDSNQPQHF
. | TRBJ2-3 | once | TRBV18 | TGTGCCAGCTCACGACTCTATCCCAGCACAGATACGCAGTATTTT | CASSRLYPSTDTQYF
. | TRBJ1-1 | few | TRBV20-1 | TGCAGTGCTTGTAGGGACACTGAAGCTTTCTTT | CSACRDTEAFF
. | TRBJ2-7 | few | TRBV6-4 | TGTGCCAGCAGTGACCCCTTATGGTACTTC | CASSDPLWYF
. | TRBJ1-5 | few | TRBV19 | TGTGCCAGTACCCCTTTGGGGACCTGGTATCAGCCCCAGCATTTT | CASTPLGTWYQPQHF
TRBD1 | TRBJ2-1 | . | TRBV19 | TGTGCCAGTAGCCCAGTAATGACAGGGGGTTACAATGAGCAGTTCTTC | CASSPVMTGGYNEQFF
. | TRBJ2-6 | . | TRBV28 | TGTGCCAGCAGTTCCGGGACGCAGAAGAGCTCTGGGGCCAACGTCCTGACTTTC | CASSSGTQKSSGANVLTF
. | TRBJ1-2 | . | TRBV3-1 | TGTGCCAGCAGCCAAGATAAACCCTATGGCTACACCTTC | CASSQDKPYGYTF
. | TRBJ2-7 | few | TRBV6-1 | TGTGCCAGCAGTGTAGTCTATCCCGAGCAGTACTTC | CASSVVYPEQYF
. | TRBJ1-1 | . | TRBV6-1 | TGTGCCAGCATGTTTGACAGGAACACTGAAGCTTTCTTT | CASMFDRNTEAFF
TRBD1 | TRBJ2-2 | few | TRBV5-4 | TGTGCCAGCAGCCGGGACAGCAAAACGGGGGAGCTGTTTTTT | CASSRDSKTGELFF
. | TRBJ1-3 | few | TRBV28 | TGTGCCAGCAGCGGACGGGGCAGCCTCTCTGGAAACACCATATATTTT | CASSGRGSLSGNTIYF